The next 25 T cell receptor beta chains were all read from a single sample in a study of cytomegalovirus exposure and HLA in healthy donors. Primers: 60 Vbeta forward and 13 Jbeta reverse. Generated by immunoSEQ multiplex PCR, the TCRdb table keeps only in-frame clones and is missing some. The top ten hold roughly 14% of the sample, which has roughly 87,000 clones, around 75% seen once. What was sequenced was PBMCs. These receptors were collected from a woman aged 40 to 55 in good health and CMV-seropositive.

The chain is built from TRBV6-5 and TRBJ1-1, with TRBD1 matching over 10 bases. CDR1 and CDR2 from the germline V gene are MNHEY and SVGAGI. The ends lost 5 bases at V and 4 bases at J; junction bases unmatched: 4. The CDR3 sequence is 14 residues long. CDR3 sequence (DNA): TGTGCCAGCAGTAGAGGACAGGGGGGCACTGAAGCTTTCTTT. Amino acid sequence: CASSRGQGGTEAFF.

The genes are TRBV7-6 and TRBJ1-3; 8 bases match TRBD1. Germline V gene data show CDR1 as SGHVS and CDR2 as FNYEAQ. With 1 base clipped from V and 7 bases from J, the junction kept 6 bases outside the gene matches. CDR3 length: 15 amino acids. This CDR3 reads CASSLGGTGGNTIYF. Here the CDR3 DNA reads TGTGCCAGCAGCTTAGGGGGGACAGGAGGGAACACCATATATTTT.

This chain links TRBV7-9 with TRBJ2-4; 9 nucleotides line up with TRBD1. The CDR3 covers 19 residues. The germline V gene encodes CDR1 SEHNR and CDR2 FQNEAQ (reference sequence). The V segment lost 5 bases and the J segment 0 bases; nucleotides outside the gene matches: 14. This chain's CDR3 is CASSAHGQGRNLAKNIQYF. The CDR3 coding sequence is TGTGCCAGCAGCGCCCACGGACAGGGGAGAAACTTAGCCAAAAACATTCAGTACTTC.

The chain is built from TRBV5-6 and TRBJ1-1; weak D call: TRBD1 (5 bases). The CDR3 runs 15 residues. The V gene lost 0 bases and the J gene lost 1 base, with 10 bases spanning the gap. Germline loops: CDR1 SGHDT, CDR2 YYEEEE. Here the CDR3 reads CASSLEGSRNTEAFF. CDR3 sequence (DNA): TGTGCCAGCAGCTTGGAGGGGTCACGGAACACTGAAGCTTTCTTT.

V usage is TRBV27 and J usage is TRBJ2-7, with 7 bases matching TRBD1. The germline gives CDR1 MNHEY, CDR2 SMNVEV (reference sequence). V gave up 6 bases and J gave up 3 bases; unmatched junction bases: 11. The CDR3 is 15 amino acids. Written as DNA, the CDR3 is TGTGCCAGCAGCCTCAACAAGGACAGGTACTACGAGCAGTACTTC. Translation gives CASSLNKDRYYEQYF.

The genes are TRBV5-1 and TRBJ1-5; no reliable D call. Per the germline V gene, CDR1 is SGHRS and CDR2 is YFSETQ. V shed 0 bases and J shed 1 base, with 11 bases lying between them. This CDR3 comprises 16 residues. The CDR3 nucleotides are TGCGCCAGCAGCTTGGGGTTGCCGGGGAGCAATCAGCCCCAGCATTTT. This sequence encodes CASSLGLPGSNQPQHF. The variable domain in full, with the rest retrieved from reference TRBV5-1 and TRBJ1-5, is KAGVTQTPRYLIKTRGQQVTLSCSPISGHRSVSWYQQTPGQGLQFLFEYFSETQRNKGNFPGRFSGRQFSNSRSEMNVSTLELGDSALYLCASSLGLPGSNQPQHFGDGTRLSIL.

On this clone itself: An end of the junction differs from the germline gene, which may be a read error. This sequence joins TRBV6-5 and TRBJ2-7; the match to TRBD1 covers 7 bases. From germline, CDR1 is MNHEY and CDR2 SVGAGI. The CDR3 spans 15 residues. In DNA, the CDR3 is TGTGCCAGCAGCTACTCCGGGACAGATACCTACGAGCAGTACTTC. It is translated as CASSYSGTDTYEQYF.

The V gene is TRBV2, the J gene TRBJ1-1; no reliable D call. The germline CDR1 and CDR2 sequences are SNHLY and FYNNEI. V was trimmed by 5 bases and J by 1 base, leaving 8 bases between them. The CDR3 spans 13 residues. For the CDR3, the DNA is TGTGCCAGCAGTAGTGAGGGGAACACTGAAGCTTTCTTT. It encodes CASSSEGNTEAFF.

The chain uses TRBV19 and TRBJ1-2, with 7 bases that match TRBD1. This CDR3 is 14 amino acids long. Germline CDR1 and CDR2: LNHDA and SQIVND (reference sequence). The V segment lost 10 bases and the J segment 1 base; nucleotides outside the gene matches: 9. The CDR3 DNA is TGTGCCACCCGTCCCGGGACAGTTAACTATGGCTACACCTTC. Translation: CATRPGTVNYGYTF.

The rearrangement uses TRBV5-6 and TRBJ1-5; 9 nucleotides match TRBD1. CDR1 is SGHDT and CDR2 is YYEEEE in the germline V gene. The CDR3 covers 15 residues. The V gene end was trimmed by 2 bases and the J gene end by 3 bases; junction bases not matched to a gene: 3. CDR3 DNA: TGTGCCAGCAGCTTCCGGGACAGGGTCAATCAGCCCCAGCATTTT. This encodes CASSFRDRVNQPQHF.

This chain joins TRBV28 and TRBJ1-1; D unresolved. CDR3 size: 15 residues. CDR1 and CDR2 (germline): MDHEN, SYDVKM. Between the trimmed V and J ends, which lost 8 bases and 14 bases, there was a span of 30 bases. CDR3 protein: CASSQRGLALRDRFF. The CDR3 bases are TGTGCCAGCTCCCAACGGGGATTAGCCTTACGAGATCGGTTCTTT.

This rearrangement joins TRBV7-9 to TRBJ2-7, with D perhaps matching TRBD2 (5 bases). This CDR3 contains 12 residues. Trimming left V 6 bases short and J 3 bases short, with 9 bases between. Germline V gene data show CDR1 as SEHNR and CDR2 as FQNEAQ (reference sequence). CDR3 protein: CASRSGSYEQYF. CDR3 DNA sequence: TGTGCCAGCAGGAGTGGGAGCTACGAGCAGTACTTC.

This clone was seen only a few times. The V gene is TRBV30, the J gene TRBJ2-5, with TRBD2 matching over 7 bases. The CDR3 contains 10 residues. With 5 bases clipped from V and 7 bases from J, the junction kept 1 base outside the gene matches. CDR1 and CDR2 (germline): GTSNPN, SVGIG (reference sequence). The CDR3 region is CAWGEGTQYF. For the CDR3, the DNA is TGTGCCTGGGGGGAGGGGACCCAGTACTTC.

The chain joins TRBV28 to TRBJ2-5; the match to TRBD2 covers 9 bases. Germline V gene sequence: CDR1 MDHEN, CDR2 SYDVKM. CDR3 length equals 16 residues. V was clipped by 7 bases and J by 0 bases; unmatched bases: 9. CDR3 protein: CASTLYAGGDQETQYF. The CDR3 DNA follows: TGTGCCAGCACCCTTTATGCGGGAGGGGACCAAGAGACCCAGTACTTC.

The J gene is TRBJ2-3, the V gene TRBV9; 8 bases map to TRBD2. The V gene's germline CDR1 is SGDLS and CDR2 YYNGEE. This CDR3 has 16 residues. The V segment lost 3 bases and the J segment 2 bases; nucleotides outside the gene matches: 8. The CDR3 DNA sequence: TGTGCCAGCAGCGCCCCGGGACTAGTTTCCACAGATACGCAGTATTTT. Amino acid sequence: CASSAPGLVSTDTQYF.

This chain uses TRBV6-6 with TRBJ1-5, with 10 bases matching TRBD1. The CDR3 is 15 amino acids. V lost 7 bases to trimming and J lost 2 bases; unmatched junction nucleotides: 5. Germline assignment: CDR1 MNHNY and CDR2 SVGAGI (reference sequence). The CDR3 sequence is CASMLTGGGNQPQHF. The CDR3 DNA is TGTGCCAGCATGCTGACAGGGGGCGGCAATCAGCCCCAGCATTTT.

The chain joins TRBV29-1 to TRBJ1-2; no reliable D call. Per germline, CDR1 SQVTM and CDR2 ANQGSEA. Between the trimmed V and J ends, which lost 5 bases and 3 bases, there was a span of 13 bases. This CDR3 region has 13 residues. CDR3 bases: TGCAGCGTTCAAAGCGGGAGCGACTATGGCTACACCTTC. This translates into CSVQSGSDYGYTF.

As for this clone: A read error may account for a junction end that differs from germline. The chain is built from TRBV6-4 and TRBJ1-5; 7 bases line up with TRBD1. The length of the CDR3 is 13 residues. Germline lookup yields CDR1 MRHNA and CDR2 SNTAGT. CDR3 loop: CASSQGGKQPQHF. In DNA form, the CDR3 reads TGTGCCAGCAGCCAAGGGGGCAAACAGCCCCAGCATTTT.

This clone was seen a few times. The CDR3 sequence is CASMKALEGGNTIYF. As DNA, the CDR3 is TGCGCCAGCATGAAGGCCCTAGAGGGAGGAAACACCATATATTTT. V is TRBV4-3 and J is TRBJ1-3; the D is unclear. V lost 7 bases to trimming and J lost 4 bases, with 17 bases between them. Germline assignment: CDR1 LGHNA and CDR2 YSLEER. The CDR3 runs to 15 residues.

V and J are TRBV28 and TRBJ1-1; no clear D gene. Germline CDR1 MDHEN, CDR2 SYDVKM. The CDR3 runs 13 residues. Trimming removed 5 bases at V and 6 bases at J, with 13 bases between. The CDR3 is CASSVPTRAEAFF. CDR3 in DNA: TGTGCCAGCAGTGTACCTACGCGGGCTGAAGCTTTCTTT.

The V and J genes are TRBV19 and TRBJ2-7, with a tentative D call TRBD1 (6 bases). The CDR3 covers 15 residues. Trimming shortened V by 3 bases and J by 3 bases, and 15 bases separated the two germline ends. The V gene's germline CDR1 is LNHDA and CDR2 SQIVND (reference sequence). CDR3 nucleotide sequence: TGTGCCAGTAGTATCACGGACAGACTTCTCTACGAGCAGTACTTC. It encodes CASSITDRLLYEQYF.

The chain's CDR3 is CASSVNRDSQAFF. CDR3 nucleotide sequence: TGTGCCAGCAGCGTAAACCGGGACTCACAAGCTTTCTTT. The gene calls are TRBV11-3 and TRBJ1-1; D might be TRBD1 (5 bases). Trimming pared 5 bases from V and 9 bases from J, leaving 16 bases between. Germline CDR1 and CDR2: SGHNT and YENEEA. The CDR3 runs to 13 residues.

This rearrangement joins TRBV28 to TRBJ2-2; 10 nucleotides align to TRBD2. With V trimmed by 6 bases and J by 1 base, 5 bases remained unmatched. The CDR3 runs to 16 residues. Per germline, CDR1 MDHEN and CDR2 SYDVKM. The DNA of the CDR3 is TGTGCCAGCAGATCTAGCGGGAGAGGGAACACCGGGGAGCTGTTTTTT. This codes for CASRSSGRGNTGELFF.

This chain connects TRBV6-5 to TRBJ2-7; a weak D match, TRBD2 (5 bases). V was cut by 2 bases and J by 0 bases, with 11 bases left in between. The CDR3 runs 15 residues. Germline V gives CDR1 MNHEY, CDR2 SVGAGI. The CDR3, as DNA: TGTGCCAGCAGTTACACGGGGTTCAGCTCCTACGAGCAGTACTTC. Protein sequence: CASSYTGFSSYEQYF.

There are a few counts of this clone. The V call is TRBV15, the J call TRBJ1-5; maybe TRBD1 (6 bases). Trimming cost V 5 bases and J 3 bases, with 17 bases left between them. Germline-derived CDR1 and CDR2 are LNHNV and YYDKDF (reference sequence). CDR3 length: 16 amino acids. The DNA for the CDR3 is TGTGCCACCAGCGAGGGGGGAGGGCCAATCAATCAGCCCCAGCATTTT. Protein sequence: CATSEGGGPINQPQHF.